The clone carrying this TCR beta chain was detected many times. Its antigen is undetermined. This entry belongs to a study of T cells after yellow fever vaccination. 5'RACE template switching added a universal primer site and UMIs to TCR cDNA. TCRdb processed the 5' RACE reads anew with MiXCR; each CDR3 protein has one entry. Of about 60,000 distinct CDR3 sequences listed, more than 5.5% are singletons. With 9 bases removed from V and 5 bases from J, the gap between germline ends came to 15 bases. The CDR3 contains 13 residues. The germline CDR1 and CDR2 sequences are MNHNS and SASEGT. Regarding the study as a whole: Though it reached lower strength, the secondary response hit its peak faster, day 5 versus 15. CD4 and CD8 compartments shared a small share of clonotypes, likely from convergent recombination. Post-booster repertoires contained most primary-vaccination clones again (roughly 96% CD4, over 70% CD8).

Source: CD8+ T cells sorted from PBMCs, taken on the day of the first yellow fever vaccination. V usage is TRBV6-1 and J usage is TRBJ2-3, with D maybe TRBD1 (6 bases). The sequence was obtained from a man aged 18 to 30 who received the YFV17D yellow fever vaccine. This CDR3 is CASEGVGGDTQYF. DNA for the CDR3: TGTGCCAGTGAGGGGGTTGGTGGAGATACGCAGTATTTT.